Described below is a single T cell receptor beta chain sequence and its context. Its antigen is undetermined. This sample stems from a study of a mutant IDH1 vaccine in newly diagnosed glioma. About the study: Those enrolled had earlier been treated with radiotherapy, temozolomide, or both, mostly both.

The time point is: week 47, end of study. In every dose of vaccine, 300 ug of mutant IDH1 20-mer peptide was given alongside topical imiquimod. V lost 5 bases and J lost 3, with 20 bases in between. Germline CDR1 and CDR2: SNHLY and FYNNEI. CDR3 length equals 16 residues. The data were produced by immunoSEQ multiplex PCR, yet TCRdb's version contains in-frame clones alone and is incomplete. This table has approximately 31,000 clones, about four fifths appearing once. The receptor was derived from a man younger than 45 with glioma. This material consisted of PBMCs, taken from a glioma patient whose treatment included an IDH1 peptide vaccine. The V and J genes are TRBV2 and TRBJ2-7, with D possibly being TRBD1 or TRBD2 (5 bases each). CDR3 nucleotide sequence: TGTGCCAGCAGTTTCAGGGAAGAGCGGATCAACTACGAGCAGTACTTC. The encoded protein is CASSFREERINYEQYF.